This TCR beta chain was sequenced in a study of T cell repertoires in cytomegalovirus infection. One entry per CDR3 protein results from TCRdb running MiXCR on the reads. The table includes around 800,000 distinct CDR3 sequences, less than 35% detected once. Note on this clonotype: Antigen: not known.

CDR1 is ENHRY and CDR2 is SYGVKD in the germline V gene. J gave up 4 bases and V 8 bases, and 0 bases lay outside the gene matches. The CDR3 extends over 12 amino acids. The material sequenced was cultured CD8+ T cells from PBMCs, taken from culture after CMV antigen stimulation. This chain links TRBV10-3 with TRBJ1-5; 9 nucleotides line up with TRBD1. The sequence derives from a human donor in good health (CMV status not recorded). Some clones in this sample may be carry-over from other donors' samples. The CDR3 loop reads CAIGTGNQPQHF. Written as DNA, the CDR3 is TGTGCCATCGGGACAGGGAATCAGCCCCAGCATTTT.